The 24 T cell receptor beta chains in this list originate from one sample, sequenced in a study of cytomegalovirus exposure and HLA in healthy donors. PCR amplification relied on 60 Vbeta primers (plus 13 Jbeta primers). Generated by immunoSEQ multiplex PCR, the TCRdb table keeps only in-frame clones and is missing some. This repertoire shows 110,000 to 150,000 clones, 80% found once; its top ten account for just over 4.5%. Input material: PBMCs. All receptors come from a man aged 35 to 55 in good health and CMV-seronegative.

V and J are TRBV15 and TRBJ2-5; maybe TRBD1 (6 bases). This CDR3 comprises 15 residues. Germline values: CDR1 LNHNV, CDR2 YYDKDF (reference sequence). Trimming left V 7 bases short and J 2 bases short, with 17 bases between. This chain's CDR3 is CATKGFRGIQETQYF. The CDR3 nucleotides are TGTGCCACCAAGGGGTTCAGGGGCATACAAGAGACCCAGTACTTC.

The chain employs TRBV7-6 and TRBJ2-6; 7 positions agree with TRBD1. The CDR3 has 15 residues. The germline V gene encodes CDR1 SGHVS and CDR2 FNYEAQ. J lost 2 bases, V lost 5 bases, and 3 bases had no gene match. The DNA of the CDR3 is TGTGCCAGCAGCAACGGACAGGCTGGGGCCAACGTCCTGACTTTC. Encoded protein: CASSNGQAGANVLTF.

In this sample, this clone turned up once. CDR3 in DNA: TGTGCCAGCAGCCGGGGGGTACAGCGGAGCTACGAGCAGTACTTC. Translated: CASSRGVQRSYEQYF. J is TRBJ2-7 and V is TRBV6-5; 7 bases line up with TRBD2. Per germline, CDR1 MNHEY and CDR2 SVGAGI. Trimming cost V 6 bases and J 3 bases; bases outside gene matches: 11. This CDR3 contains 15 residues.

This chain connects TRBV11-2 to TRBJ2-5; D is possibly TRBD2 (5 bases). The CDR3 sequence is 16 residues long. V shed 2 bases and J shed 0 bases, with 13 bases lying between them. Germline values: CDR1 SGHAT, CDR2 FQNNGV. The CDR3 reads CASSLYGLSYQETQYF. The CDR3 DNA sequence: TGTGCCAGCAGCTTATATGGACTCTCGTACCAAGAGACCCAGTACTTC.

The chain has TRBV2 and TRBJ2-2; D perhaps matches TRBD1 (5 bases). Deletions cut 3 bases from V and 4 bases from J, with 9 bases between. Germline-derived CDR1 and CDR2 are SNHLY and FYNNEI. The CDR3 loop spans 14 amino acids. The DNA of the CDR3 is TGTGCCAGCAGTGATTACAGGATCACCGGGGAGCTGTTTTTT. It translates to CASSDYRITGELFF.

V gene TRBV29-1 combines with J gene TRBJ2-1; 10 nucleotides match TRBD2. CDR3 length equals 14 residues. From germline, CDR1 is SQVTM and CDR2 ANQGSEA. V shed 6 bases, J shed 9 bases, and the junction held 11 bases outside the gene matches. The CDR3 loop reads CSVESGGASAEQFF. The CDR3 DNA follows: TGCAGCGTAGAAAGCGGGGGGGCCTCGGCTGAGCAGTTCTTC.

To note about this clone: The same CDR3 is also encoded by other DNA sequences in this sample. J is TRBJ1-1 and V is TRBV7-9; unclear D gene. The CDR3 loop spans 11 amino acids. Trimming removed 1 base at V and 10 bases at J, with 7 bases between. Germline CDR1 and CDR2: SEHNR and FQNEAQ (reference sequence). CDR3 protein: CASSLGAGAFF. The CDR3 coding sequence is TGTGCCAGCAGCTTAGGGGCTGGAGCTTTCTTT.

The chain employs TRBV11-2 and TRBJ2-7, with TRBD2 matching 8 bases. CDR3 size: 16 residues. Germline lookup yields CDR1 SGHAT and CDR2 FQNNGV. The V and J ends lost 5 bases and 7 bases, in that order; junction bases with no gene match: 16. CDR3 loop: CASSPQGAGASGEQYF. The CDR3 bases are TGTGCCAGCAGCCCTCAAGGAGCGGGGGCCTCGGGAGAGCAGTACTTC.

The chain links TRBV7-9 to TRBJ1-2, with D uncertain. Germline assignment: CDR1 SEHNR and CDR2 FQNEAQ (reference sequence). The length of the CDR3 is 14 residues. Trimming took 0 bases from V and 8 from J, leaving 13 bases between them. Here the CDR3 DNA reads TGTGCCAGCAGCTTAGCGCGCCAAGAGAGCGGCTACACCTTC. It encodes CASSLARQESGYTF.

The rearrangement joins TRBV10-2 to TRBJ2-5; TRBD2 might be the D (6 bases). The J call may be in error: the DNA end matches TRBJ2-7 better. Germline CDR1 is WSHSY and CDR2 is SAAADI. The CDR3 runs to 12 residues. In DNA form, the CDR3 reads TGCGCCAGCGGACTCGGGCGGGGCGAGCAGTACTTC. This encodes CASGLGRGEQYF.

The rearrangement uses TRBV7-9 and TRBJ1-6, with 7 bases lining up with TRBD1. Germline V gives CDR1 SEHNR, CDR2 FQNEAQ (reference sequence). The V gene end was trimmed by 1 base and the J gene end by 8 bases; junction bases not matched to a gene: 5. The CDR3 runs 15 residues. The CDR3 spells CASSLGDREYSPLHF. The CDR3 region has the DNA TGTGCCAGCAGCTTAGGCGACAGGGAATATTCACCCCTCCACTTT.

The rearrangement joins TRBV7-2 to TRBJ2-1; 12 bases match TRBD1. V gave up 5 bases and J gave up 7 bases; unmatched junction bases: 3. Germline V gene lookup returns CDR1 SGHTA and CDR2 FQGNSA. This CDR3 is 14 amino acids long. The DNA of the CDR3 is TGTGCCAGCAGCGGGGACAGGGGGCGGAATGAGCAGTTCTTC. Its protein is CASSGDRGRNEQFF.

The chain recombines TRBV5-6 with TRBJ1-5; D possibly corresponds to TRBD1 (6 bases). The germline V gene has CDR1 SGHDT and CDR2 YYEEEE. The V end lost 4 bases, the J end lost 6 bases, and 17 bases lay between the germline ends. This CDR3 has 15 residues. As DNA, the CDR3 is TGTGCCAGCAGCCGTAACAGGGTGCGCGGTCAGCCCCAGCATTTT. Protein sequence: CASSRNRVRGQPQHF.

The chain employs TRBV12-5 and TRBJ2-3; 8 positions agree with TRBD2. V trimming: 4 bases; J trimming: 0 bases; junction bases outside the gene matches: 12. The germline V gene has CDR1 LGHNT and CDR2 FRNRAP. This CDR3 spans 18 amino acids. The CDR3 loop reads CASGSLPSGLTSTDTQYF. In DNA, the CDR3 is TGTGCTAGTGGTTCGCTCCCTAGCGGGCTAACTAGCACAGATACGCAGTATTTT.

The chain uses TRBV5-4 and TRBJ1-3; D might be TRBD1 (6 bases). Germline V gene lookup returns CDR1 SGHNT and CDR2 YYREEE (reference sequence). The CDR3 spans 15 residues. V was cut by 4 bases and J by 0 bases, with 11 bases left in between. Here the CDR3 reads CASSADRTSGNTIYF. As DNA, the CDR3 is TGTGCCAGCAGCGCAGACAGGACCTCTGGAAACACCATATATTTT. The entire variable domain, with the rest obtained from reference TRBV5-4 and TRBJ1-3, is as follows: ETGVTQSPTHLIKTRGQQVTLRCSSQSGHNTVSWYQQALGQGPQFIFQYYREEENGRGNFPPRFSGLQFPNYSSELNVNALELDDSALYLCASSADRTSGNTIYFGEGSWLTVV.

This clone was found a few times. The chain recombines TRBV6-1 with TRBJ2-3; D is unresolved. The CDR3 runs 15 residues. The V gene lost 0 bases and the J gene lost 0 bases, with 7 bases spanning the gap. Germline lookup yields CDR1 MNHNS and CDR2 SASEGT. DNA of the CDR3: TGTGCCAGCAGTGAAGCGCTGGCTAGCACAGATACGCAGTATTTT. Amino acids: CASSEALASTDTQYF.

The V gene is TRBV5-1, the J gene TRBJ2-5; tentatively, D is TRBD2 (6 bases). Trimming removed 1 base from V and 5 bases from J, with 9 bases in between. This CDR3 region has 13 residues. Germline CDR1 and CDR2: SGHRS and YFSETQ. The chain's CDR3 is CASSLIGRETQYF. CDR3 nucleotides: TGCGCCAGCAGCTTGATTGGGAGGGAGACCCAGTACTTC. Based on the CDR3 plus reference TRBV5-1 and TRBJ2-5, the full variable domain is KAGVTQTPRYLIKTRGQQVTLSCSPISGHRSVSWYQQTPGQGLQFLFEYFSETQRNKGNFPGRFSGRQFSNSRSEMNVSTLELGDSALYLCASSLIGRETQYFGPGTRLLVL.

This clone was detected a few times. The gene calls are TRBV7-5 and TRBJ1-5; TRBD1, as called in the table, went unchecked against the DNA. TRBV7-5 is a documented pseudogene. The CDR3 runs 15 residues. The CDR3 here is CARTRDTYSNQPQHF. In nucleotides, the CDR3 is TGTGCCAGAACCCGGGACACCTATAGCAATCAGCCCCAGCATTTT.

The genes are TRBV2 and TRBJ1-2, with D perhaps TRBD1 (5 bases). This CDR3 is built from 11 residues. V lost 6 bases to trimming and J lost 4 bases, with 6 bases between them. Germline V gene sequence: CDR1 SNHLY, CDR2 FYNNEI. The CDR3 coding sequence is TGTGCCAGCAGAAGGGGCTATGGCTACACCTTC. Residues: CASRRGYGYTF.

The CDR3 bases are TGTGCCGTTACAGGGGGGCTCAATCAGCCCCAGCATTTT. Its translation: CAVTGGLNQPQHF. The chain has TRBV19 and TRBJ1-5; 8 bases align to TRBD1. The CDR3 runs to 13 residues. Germline lookup yields CDR1 LNHDA and CDR2 SQIVND (reference sequence). V gave up 11 bases and J gave up 3 bases; unmatched junction bases: 6.

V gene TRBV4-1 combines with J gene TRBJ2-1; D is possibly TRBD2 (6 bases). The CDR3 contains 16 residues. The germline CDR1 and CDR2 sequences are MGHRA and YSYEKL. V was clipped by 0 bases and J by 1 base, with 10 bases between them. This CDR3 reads CASSQEVADSYNEQFF. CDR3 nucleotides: TGCGCCAGCAGCCAAGAAGTAGCGGATTCCTACAATGAGCAGTTCTTC.

CDR3: CASSIVLFSGNTIYF. Here the CDR3 DNA reads TGTGCCAGTAGTATAGTTCTCTTCTCTGGAAACACCATATATTTT. The chain uses TRBV19 and TRBJ1-3; D not certain. The CDR3 runs to 15 residues. The V and J ends lost 1 base and 0 bases respectively, with 7 bases between them. CDR1 and CDR2 from the germline V gene are LNHDA and SQIVND (reference sequence).

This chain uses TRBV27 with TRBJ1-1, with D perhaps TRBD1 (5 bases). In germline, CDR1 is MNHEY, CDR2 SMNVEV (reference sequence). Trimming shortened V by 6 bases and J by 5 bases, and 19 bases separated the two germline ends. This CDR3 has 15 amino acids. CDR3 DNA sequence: TGTGCCAGCAGCCCACCCGGGGGGGAGAGAACTGAAGCTTTCTTT. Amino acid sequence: CASSPPGGERTEAFF.

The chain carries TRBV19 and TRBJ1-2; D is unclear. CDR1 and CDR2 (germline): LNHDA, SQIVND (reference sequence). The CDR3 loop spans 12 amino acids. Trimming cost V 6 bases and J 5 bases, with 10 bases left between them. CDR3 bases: TGTGCCAGTAGCCCGAGATCGTATGGCTACACCTTC. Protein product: CASSPRSYGYTF.